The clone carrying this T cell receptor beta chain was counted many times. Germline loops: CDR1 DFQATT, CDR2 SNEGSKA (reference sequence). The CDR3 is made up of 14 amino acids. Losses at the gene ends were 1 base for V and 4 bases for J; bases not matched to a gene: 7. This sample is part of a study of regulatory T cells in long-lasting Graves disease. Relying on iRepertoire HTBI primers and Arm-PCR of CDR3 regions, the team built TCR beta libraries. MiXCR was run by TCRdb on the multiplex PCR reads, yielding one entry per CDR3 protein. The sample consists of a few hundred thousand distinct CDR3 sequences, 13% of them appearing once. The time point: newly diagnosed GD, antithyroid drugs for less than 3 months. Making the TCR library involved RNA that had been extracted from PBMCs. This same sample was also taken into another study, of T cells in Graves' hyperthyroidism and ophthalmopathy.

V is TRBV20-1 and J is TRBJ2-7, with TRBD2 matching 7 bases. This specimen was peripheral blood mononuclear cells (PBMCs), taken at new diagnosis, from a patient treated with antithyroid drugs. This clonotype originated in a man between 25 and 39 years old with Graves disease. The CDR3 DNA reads TGCAGTGCTAGAGGACCGGGAGCGGGGTACGAGCAGTACTTC. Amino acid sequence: CSARGPGAGYEQYF.